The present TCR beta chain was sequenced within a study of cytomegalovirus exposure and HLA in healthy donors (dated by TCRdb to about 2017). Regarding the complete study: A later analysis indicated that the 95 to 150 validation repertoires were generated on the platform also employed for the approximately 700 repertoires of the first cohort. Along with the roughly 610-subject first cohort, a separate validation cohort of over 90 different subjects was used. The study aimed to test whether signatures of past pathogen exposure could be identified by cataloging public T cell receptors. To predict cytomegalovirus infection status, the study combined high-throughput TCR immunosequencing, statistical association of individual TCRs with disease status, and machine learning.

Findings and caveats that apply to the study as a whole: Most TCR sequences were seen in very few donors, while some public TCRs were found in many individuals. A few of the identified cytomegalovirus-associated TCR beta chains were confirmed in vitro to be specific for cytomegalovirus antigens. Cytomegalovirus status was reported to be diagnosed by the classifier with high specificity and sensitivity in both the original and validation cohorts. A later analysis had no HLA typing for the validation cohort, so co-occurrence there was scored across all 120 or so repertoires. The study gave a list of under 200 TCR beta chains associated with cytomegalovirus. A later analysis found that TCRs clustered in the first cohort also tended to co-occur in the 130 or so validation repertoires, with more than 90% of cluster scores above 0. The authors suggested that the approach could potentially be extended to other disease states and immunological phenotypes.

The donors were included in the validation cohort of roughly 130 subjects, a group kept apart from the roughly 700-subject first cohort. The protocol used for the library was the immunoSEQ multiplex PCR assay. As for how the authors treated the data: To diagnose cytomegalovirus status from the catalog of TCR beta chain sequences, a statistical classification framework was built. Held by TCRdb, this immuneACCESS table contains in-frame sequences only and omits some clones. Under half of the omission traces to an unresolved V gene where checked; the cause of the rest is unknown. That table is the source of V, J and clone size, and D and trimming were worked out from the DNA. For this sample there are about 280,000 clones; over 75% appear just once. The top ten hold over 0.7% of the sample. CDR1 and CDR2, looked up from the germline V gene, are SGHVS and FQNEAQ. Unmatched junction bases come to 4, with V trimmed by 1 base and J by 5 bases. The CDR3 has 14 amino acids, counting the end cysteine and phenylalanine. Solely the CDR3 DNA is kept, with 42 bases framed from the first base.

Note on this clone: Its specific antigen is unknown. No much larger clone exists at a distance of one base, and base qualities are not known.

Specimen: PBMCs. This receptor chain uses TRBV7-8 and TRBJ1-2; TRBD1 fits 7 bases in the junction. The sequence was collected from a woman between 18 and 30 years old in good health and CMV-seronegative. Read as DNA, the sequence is TGTGCCAGCAGCTTAGGGACGACAGGGTATGGCTACACCTTC. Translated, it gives CASSLGTTGYGYTF.